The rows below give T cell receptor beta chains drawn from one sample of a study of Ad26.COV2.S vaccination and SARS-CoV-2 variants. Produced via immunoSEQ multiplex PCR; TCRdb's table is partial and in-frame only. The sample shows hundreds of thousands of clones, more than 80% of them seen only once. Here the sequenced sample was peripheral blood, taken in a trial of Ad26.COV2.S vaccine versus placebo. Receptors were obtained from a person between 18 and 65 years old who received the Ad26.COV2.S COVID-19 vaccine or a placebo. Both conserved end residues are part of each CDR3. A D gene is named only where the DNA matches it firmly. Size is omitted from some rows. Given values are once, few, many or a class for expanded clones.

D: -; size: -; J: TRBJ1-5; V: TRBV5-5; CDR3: CASSLTGNQPQHF; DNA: TGTGCCAGCAGCTTGACGGGGAATCAGCCCCAGCATTTT
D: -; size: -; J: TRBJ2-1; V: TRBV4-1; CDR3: CASSQGSQRGAYNEQFF; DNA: TGCGCCAGCAGCCAAGGTTCGCAGAGGGGCGCATACAATGAGCAGTTCTTC
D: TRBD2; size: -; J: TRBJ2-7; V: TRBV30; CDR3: CAWGTNYEQYF; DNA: TGTGCCTGGGGGACTAACTACGAGCAGTACTTC
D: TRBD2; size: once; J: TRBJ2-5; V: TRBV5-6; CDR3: CASSLKLAGQETQYF; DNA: TGTGCCAGCAGCTTGAAACTAGCGGGCCAAGAGACCCAGTACTTC
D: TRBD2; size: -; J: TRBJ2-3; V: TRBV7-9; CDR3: CASRHRGEWADTQYF; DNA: TGTGCCAGCAGACATCGGGGGGAGTGGGCAGATACGCAGTATTTT
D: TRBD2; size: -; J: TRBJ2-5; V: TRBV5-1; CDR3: CASSLGREATSGTQYF; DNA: TGCGCCAGCAGCTTAGGGCGGGAGGCGACCTCGGGGACCCAGTACTTC
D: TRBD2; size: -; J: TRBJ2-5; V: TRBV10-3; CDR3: CAIRPLAGGPETQYF; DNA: TGTGCCATCAGGCCTCTAGCGGGGGGGCCTGAGACCCAGTACTTC
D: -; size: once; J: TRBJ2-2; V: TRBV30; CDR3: CAWSVGYRANTGELFF; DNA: TGTGCCTGGAGTGTAGGATATCGTGCGAACACCGGGGAGCTGTTTTTT
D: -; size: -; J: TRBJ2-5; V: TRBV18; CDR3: CASSPRTEQETQYF; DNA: TGTGCCAGCTCACCGCGGACAGAGCAAGAGACCCAGTACTTC
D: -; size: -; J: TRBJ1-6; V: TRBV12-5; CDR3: CASALGQSNSPLHF; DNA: TGTGCTAGTGCCTTAGGACAGTCTAATTCACCCCTCCACTTT
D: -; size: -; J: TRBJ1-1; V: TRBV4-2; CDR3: CASSQRHPYTEAFF; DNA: TGTGCCAGCAGCCAAAGACACCCGTACACTGAAGCTTTCTTT
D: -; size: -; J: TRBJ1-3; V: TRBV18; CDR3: CASSPEVPSGNTIYF; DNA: TGTGCCAGCTCACCTGAAGTTCCCTCTGGAAACACCATATATTTT
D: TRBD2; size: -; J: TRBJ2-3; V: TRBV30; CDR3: CAWSTSGSRLTDTQYF; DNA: TGTGCCTGGTCGACTAGCGGGAGTCGGCTCACAGATACGCAGTATTTT
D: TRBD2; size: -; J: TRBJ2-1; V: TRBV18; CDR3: CASSPPVAGGPNYNEQFF; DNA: TGTGCCAGCTCACCACCTGTAGCGGGGGGACCAAACTACAATGAGCAGTTCTTC
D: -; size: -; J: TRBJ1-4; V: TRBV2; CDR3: CASTLGRVGEKLFF; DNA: TGTGCCAGCACCCTTGGGAGGGTGGGTGAAAAACTGTTTTTT
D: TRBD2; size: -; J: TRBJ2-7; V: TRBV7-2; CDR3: CASSLVGGIPTYEQYF; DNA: TGTGCCAGCAGCTTAGTCGGGGGGATCCCTACCTACGAGCAGTACTTC
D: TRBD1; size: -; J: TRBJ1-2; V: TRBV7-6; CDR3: CASSDRVGHGYTF; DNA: TGTGCCAGCAGCGACAGGGTGGGGCATGGCTACACCTTC
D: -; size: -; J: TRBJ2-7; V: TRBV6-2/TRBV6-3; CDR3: CASSRGPGREQYF; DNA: TGTGCCAGCAGCCGGGGCCCGGGGAGGGAGCAGTACTTC
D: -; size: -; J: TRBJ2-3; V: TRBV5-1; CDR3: CASSLDPLLGAQYF; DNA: TGCGCCAGCAGCTTGGACCCCCTATTGGGTGCGCAGTATTTT
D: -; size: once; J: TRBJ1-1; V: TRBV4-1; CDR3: CASSQDEGGTEAFF; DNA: TGCGCCAGCAGCCAAGATGAAGGGGGAACTGAAGCTTTCTTT
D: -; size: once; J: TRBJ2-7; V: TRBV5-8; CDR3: CASSHRVHEQYF; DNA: TGTGCCAGCAGCCATCGGGTCCACGAGCAGTACTTC
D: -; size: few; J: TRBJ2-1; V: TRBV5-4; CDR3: CASSSGQLSEQFF; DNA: TGTGCCAGCAGCTCAGGACAGCTGTCCGAGCAGTTCTTC
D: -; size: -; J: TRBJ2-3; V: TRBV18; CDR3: CASSPAGQSDTQYF; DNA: TGTGCCAGCTCACCCGCAGGACAATCAGATACGCAGTATTTT
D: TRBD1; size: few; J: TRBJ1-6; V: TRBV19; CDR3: CASSGQGYNSPLHF; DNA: TGTGCCAGTAGTGGACAGGGGTATAATTCACCCCTCCACTTT
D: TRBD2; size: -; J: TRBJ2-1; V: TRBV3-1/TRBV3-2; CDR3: CASSQLEISGSNEQFF; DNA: TGTGCCAGCAGCCAATTGGAAATTAGCGGGAGTAATGAGCAGTTCTTC
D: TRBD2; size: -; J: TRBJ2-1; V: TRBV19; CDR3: CASSPSSGNYNEQFF; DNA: TGTGCCAGTAGTCCTTCTAGCGGGAACTACAATGAGCAGTTCTTC
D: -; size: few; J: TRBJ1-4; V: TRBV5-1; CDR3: CASSLAGGHQEEKLFF; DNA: TGCGCCAGCAGCTTGGCCGGCGGGCACCAAGAGGAAAAACTGTTTTTT
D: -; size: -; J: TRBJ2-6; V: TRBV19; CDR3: CASTRTISGANVLTF; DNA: TGTGCCAGTACCCGGACAATCTCTGGGGCCAACGTCCTGACTTTC
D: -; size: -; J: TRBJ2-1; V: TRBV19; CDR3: CASSIGPRVSYNEQFF; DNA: TGTGCCAGTAGTATAGGGCCCAGGGTTTCCTACAATGAGCAGTTCTTC
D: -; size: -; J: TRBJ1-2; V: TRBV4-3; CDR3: CASSQDRPGFLYGYTF; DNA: TGCGCCAGCAGCCAAGATAGACCAGGCTTCCTCTATGGCTACACCTTC
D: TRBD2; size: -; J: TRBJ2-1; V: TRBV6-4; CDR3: CASSPFTSGTYEQFF; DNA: TGTGCCAGCAGTCCGTTTACTAGCGGGACTTATGAGCAGTTCTTC
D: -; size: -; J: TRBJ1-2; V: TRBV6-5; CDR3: CASSLSRGMYYGYTF; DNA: TGTGCCAGCAGTTTAAGTAGGGGAATGTACTATGGCTACACCTTC
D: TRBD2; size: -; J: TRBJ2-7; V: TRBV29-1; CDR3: CSVGFFRGLAYEQYF; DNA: TGCAGCGTTGGATTTTTCCGGGGACTAGCTTACGAGCAGTACTTC
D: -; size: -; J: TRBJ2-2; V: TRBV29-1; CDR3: CSVADSTGELFF; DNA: TGCAGCGTTGCGGACAGCACCGGGGAGCTGTTTTTT
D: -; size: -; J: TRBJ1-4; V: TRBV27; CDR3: CASSLSGLTNEKLFF; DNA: TGTGCCAGCAGTTTATCAGGGTTGACTAATGAAAAACTGTTTTTT
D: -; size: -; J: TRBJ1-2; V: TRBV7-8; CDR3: CASSPRDIFNYGYTF; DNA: TGTGCCAGCAGCCCCCGGGACATATTTAACTATGGCTACACCTTC
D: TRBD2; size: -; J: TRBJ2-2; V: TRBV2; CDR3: CASTREWGGELFF; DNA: TGTGCCAGCACGCGGGAGTGGGGCGGGGAGCTGTTTTTT